This T cell receptor beta chain was recorded in a study of shared clonotypes between healthy human individuals. Germline V lookup: CDR1 LNHNV, CDR2 YYDKDF (reference sequence). Trimming removed 4 bases from V and 4 bases from J; junction bases left unmatched: 18. The length of the CDR3 is 19 residues. Study conclusions and caveats: Naive CD4 clonotype sharing across a handful of donors was around 5%. Blood alone was sampled, and tissue repertoires likely differ.

Several immunoSEQ plates received, in even portions, the genomic DNA of each subset. Each replicate PCR on the sorted subsets used around 200 ng DNA (around 30,000 T cell genomes). Profiled with immunoSEQ multiplex PCR; TCRdb holds only in-frame clones, not every one. The repertoire holds some 2.3 million clones, over 90% seen once, with about 0.41% in the top ten. Details on this clone: Its antigen is currently unknown.

The gene calls are TRBV15 and TRBJ2-3; 9 bases match TRBD2. The sample comprised naive CD4+ T cells from PBMCs. Subset specified: CD45RA+ positively selected. This receptor was taken from a man between 18 and 29 years old in good health. Some clones in this sample may be carry-over from other donors' samples. The CDR3 DNA reads TGTGCCACCAGCAACCCTCCCGGTGCTAGCGGGATCAGTCCAGATACGCAGTATTTT. Amino acid sequence: CATSNPPGASGISPDTQYF.